This T cell receptor (beta chain) emerged from a study of cytomegalovirus exposure and HLA in healthy donors (dated by TCRdb to 2017 to 2019). A note on the overall study: An earlier analysis of fewer than 750 of the donors reported approximately 300 Gb of sequence data and around 110 million unique TCR beta sequences obtained from 180 million or so T cells. An early release that covered some 640 HLA-typed donors contained about 300 gigabases of sequencing data and about 93 million unique TCR sequences. Of the roughly 430 genotyped donors, approximately 83% fell in the genetic ancestry cluster associated with self-reported Caucasian donors. The aim of the study was to test whether cataloging public T cell receptors could identify signatures of past pathogen exposure. The T cell repertoires of about 700 subjects were profiled by immunosequencing and related to cytomegalovirus serostatus. Along with the roughly 610-subject first cohort, a separate validation cohort of over 90 different subjects was used. To predict cytomegalovirus infection status, the study brought together high-throughput TCR immunosequencing, statistical association of individual TCRs with disease status, and machine learning. A later analysis re-analyzed previously published TCR beta repertoires from roughly 600 donors and added high-resolution HLA genotyping to study TCR occurrence patterns. Rather than drawing on any new phenotypic data, the later analysis identified candidate immune exposures from TCR beta sequences and the way those sequences occurred across donors. An earlier analysis of some 500 of the donors applied high-throughput TCR beta sequencing to assess whether each TCR beta V gene segment acted as functional or pseudogenic. Donor age, sex, ethnicity and CMV serostatus were collected together with the repertoire data. In a later genetic analysis, genome-wide SNP genotypes for about three fifths of the roughly 670 donors were used, and that subset was treated as a discovery cohort. Every repertoire in the discovery cohort had been generated on one and the same sequencing platform. HLA typing covered class I and class II loci at four-digit resolution. The number of donors typed differed by locus, with about 629-630 for A, B, C, DRB1 and DQB1, around 560 for DQA1, some 570 for DPA1, and 450 to 480 for DPB1. Because of strong linkage in the cohort, roughly five DR-DQ haplotypes were treated as single units for association and clustering. On average, around 240,000 unique TCR beta nucleotide sequences were sequenced per donor among more than 350 genotyped donors of the cohort, with roughly 18% of those sequences being non-productive.

Findings and caveats that apply to the study as a whole: A few of the identified cytomegalovirus-associated TCR beta chains were confirmed in vitro to be specific for cytomegalovirus antigens. Most CMV-associated TCR beta chains appeared to be HLA-restricted in a later analysis, and the HLA associations seemed to be driven largely by CMV exposure. V-gene and J-gene trimming of TCR beta chains was associated with a missense DCLRE1C variant in a later genetic analysis, and the association was replicated in an independent cohort. A later analysis found that TCR association rates varied across HLA loci, with DRB1 alleles showing the most associated TCRs and HLA-C alleles the fewest. Presence/absence analyses assumed roughly uniform sequencing depth across donors, an assumption that may not hold. In the study, approximately 160 TCR beta chains were listed as associated with cytomegalovirus. Because HLA typing was unavailable for some donors at each locus, only the typed subset was used in association tests. It was suggested by the authors that the approach could potentially be generalized to other disease states and immunological phenotypes. While some public TCRs were present in many individuals, most TCR sequences turned up only very rarely across donors. In a later analysis, HLA-associated TCR beta chains were found to be more clonally expanded and to have lower generation probabilities than equally common non-associated chains. This cohort had only TCR beta chains sequenced, and the lack of alpha or paired-chain data limited which features could be detected. A cluster of highly shared sequence variants was judged likely to be a technical artifact of the sequencing pipeline. Some IMGT-functional V segments, including TRBV6-2 and TRBV6-3, could not be told apart with the 87-base-pair reads, so those segments were excluded. The classifier was reported to diagnose cytomegalovirus status with high specificity and sensitivity in both the original cohort and the validation cohort. Because counts were too low, seventeen rarely observed V segments, including chromosome 9 orphons, were excluded from the earlier analysis of 587 of the donors. A later analysis associated about 16,000 TCR beta sequences with specific HLA alleles at a false discovery rate of 0.05. When HLA alleles, especially DR and DQ, strongly co-occurred, attributing TCR associations to individual alleles was difficult. In a later analysis, several top co-occurrence clusters were reported to appear linked to parvovirus B19, influenza, CMV and Epstein-Barr virus. A further reported finding was that TCR beta sequences accurately predicted the HLA-A and HLA-B alleles for most subjects in the first cohort. In an earlier analysis of about 600 of the donors, most TCR beta V segments appeared in productive rearrangements about 87% or about 30% of the time, broadly matching IMGT annotations. For the cohort, immune exposure information was limited to CMV serostatus. In a later genetic analysis, fewer N-insertions in productive TCRs were reported among donors in an Asian-associated ancestry cluster than the 666-donor mean. Linkage disequilibrium might explain the correlated functional status among segregating V segments, but an unknown experimental factor could not be ruled out.

The cohort consisted of 600 to 750 healthy bone marrow donors. Cohort members were all nominally healthy when sampled, although unrecorded immune exposures were likely present. The donor was CMV seropositive and belonged to the group of over 250 seropositive cohort members. A peripheral blood sample was collected from each donor, and TCR beta sequencing was performed on peripheral blood mononuclear cells. Genomic DNA was extracted from the blood cell samples with the Qiagen DNeasy Blood Extraction Kit. Library prep was done by the immunoSEQ multiplex PCR assay. For the multiplex PCR, a mixture combining 60 forward primers for TCR Vbeta segments and 13 reverse primers for TCR Jbeta segments was used. A multiplex PCR assay on genomic DNA amplified the CDR3 region of rearranged TCR beta genes. The amplified TCR beta libraries were sequenced on the Illumina HiSeq System as 87-base-pair reads. On the authors' methods: A later analysis counted 75 million to 100 million unique TCR beta chains across the 550 to 800 repertoires, and about 10 million of these chains were shared by at least two donors. To remove PCR and sequencing errors, raw reads were error-corrected and collapsed into unique sequences using a nearest-neighbor algorithm that merged closely related sequences. CDR3 sequences were aligned to IMGT reference sequences to assign V, D and J gene segments. For a sequence to be retained, a match of at least six nucleotides was required to both a V gene segment and a J gene segment. Rearrangements were classified as productive when the CDR3 lacked stop codons and remained in frame with V and J, and all other rearrangements were classified as non-productive. CDR3 was defined by IMGT convention, running from the second conserved V-encoded cysteine to the conserved J-encoded phenylalanine. The earlier analysis of some 600 of the donors excluded sequences that lacked an unambiguous match to a single V gene segment. An earlier analysis of almost 600 of the donors classified V segments as functional when productive rearrangements were above 56.7% and as segregating when the standard deviation between donors was above 5%. To diagnose cytomegalovirus status from the catalog of TCR beta chain sequences, a statistical classification framework was built. In a later analysis, TCR nucleotide sequences were compared against IMGT/GENE-DB human TR gene sequences so that V and J genes could be assigned. Using the TCRdist pipeline, a later analysis assigned CDR3 sequences along with most-parsimonious VDJ recombination scenarios. A later analysis defined each TCR beta chain by its CDR3 amino acid sequence plus V-gene family, and excluded reads lacking a unique V-gene family. To address suspected cross-contamination and a sequencing artifact, a later analysis removed 450 to 700 highly shared, low-generation-probability nucleotide sequences. For each public chain, a later analysis derived a clonal expansion index from normalized ranks of inferred template counts within each repertoire. A later analysis computed generation probabilities with a VDJ recombination model fitted to out-of-frame rearrangements, and checked the results against IGoR. In a later analysis, TCR-TCR, TCR-HLA and TCR-CMV co-occurrence was scored with hypergeometric tests, and a repertoire-size bias correction was applied to TCR pairs. To estimate false discovery rates, a later analysis permuted the HLA or CMV assignments 20 times. In a later analysis, co-occurring TCRs were grouped with DBSCAN, and TCRdist sequence similarity was added when clustering was performed within HLA-allele-positive subsets. Co-occurrence clustering excluded repertoires with fewer than 30,000 or more than 120,000 public chains, plus five with anomalous nucleotide sharing. TCRdb re-hosts the immuneACCESS table, in-frame sequences only. Its copies lack some clones; in the studies checked, an unresolved V gene accounts for under half of them, and the cause for the rest is not known. The V and J calls and clone size were taken over from that table, and D and trimming were inferred from the DNA. The sample records under 200,000 clones, 75% to 80% of which are singletons. Of the sample, around an eighth falls within the top ten clones.

Concerning this clone itself: Its antigen has not been determined. No qualities accompany the bases; no much larger clone lies one base away.

In the germline V gene, CDR1 corresponds to SGHDT and CDR2 to YYEEEE. Including cysteine and phenylalanine, the CDR3 has 15 amino acids. Only the CDR3 part of the read is kept: 45 bases, read in frame from the first base. V ends up 3 bases short and J 7 bases short, with an unmatched junction base count of 8. Sequences were obtained from PBMCs. The sequence was collected from a man aged 45-60 years in good health and CMV-seropositive. The chain links TRBV5-6 with TRBJ1-2, with 11 bases in between that match TRBD1. CDR3 sequence: CASSSKWGTGGGYTF. The nucleotide sequence is given as TGTGCCAGCAGCTCCAAGTGGGGGACAGGGGGTGGCTACACCTTC.